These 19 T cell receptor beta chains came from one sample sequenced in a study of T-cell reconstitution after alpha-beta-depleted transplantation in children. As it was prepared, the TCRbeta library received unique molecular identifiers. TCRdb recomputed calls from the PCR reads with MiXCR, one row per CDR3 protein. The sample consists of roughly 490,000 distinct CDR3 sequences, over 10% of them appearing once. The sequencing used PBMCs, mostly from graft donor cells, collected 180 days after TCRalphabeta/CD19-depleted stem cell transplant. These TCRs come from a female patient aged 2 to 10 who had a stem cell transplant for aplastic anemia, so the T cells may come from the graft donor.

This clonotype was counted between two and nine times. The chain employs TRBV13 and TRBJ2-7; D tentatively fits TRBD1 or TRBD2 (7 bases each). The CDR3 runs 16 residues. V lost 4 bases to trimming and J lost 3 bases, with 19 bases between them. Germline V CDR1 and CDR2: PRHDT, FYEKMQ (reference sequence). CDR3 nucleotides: TGTGCCAGCAGCTCAAACGACAGGGAGGGATACTACGAGCAGTACTTC. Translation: CASSSNDREGYYEQYF.

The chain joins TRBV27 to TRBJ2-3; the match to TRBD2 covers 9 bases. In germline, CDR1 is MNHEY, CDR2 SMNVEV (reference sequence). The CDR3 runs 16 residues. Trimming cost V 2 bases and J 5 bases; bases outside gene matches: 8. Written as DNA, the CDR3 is TGTGCCAGCAGTTTAACTAGCGGGTCCCCAGGAGATACGCAGTATTTT. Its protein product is CASSLTSGSPGDTQYF.

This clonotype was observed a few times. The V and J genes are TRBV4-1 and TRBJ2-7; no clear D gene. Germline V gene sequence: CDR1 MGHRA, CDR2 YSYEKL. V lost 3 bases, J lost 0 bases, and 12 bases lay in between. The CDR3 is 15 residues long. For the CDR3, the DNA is TGCGCCAGCAGCCACCTAGAGAGGTCCTCCTACGAGCAGTACGTC. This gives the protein CASSHLERSSYEQYV.

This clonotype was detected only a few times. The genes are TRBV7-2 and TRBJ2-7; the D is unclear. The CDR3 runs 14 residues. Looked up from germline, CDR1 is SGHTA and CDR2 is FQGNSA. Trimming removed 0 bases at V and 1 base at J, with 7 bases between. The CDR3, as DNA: TGTGCCAGCAGCTTAGCAGGAACTTCCTACGAGCAGTACGTC. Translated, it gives CASSLAGTSYEQYV.

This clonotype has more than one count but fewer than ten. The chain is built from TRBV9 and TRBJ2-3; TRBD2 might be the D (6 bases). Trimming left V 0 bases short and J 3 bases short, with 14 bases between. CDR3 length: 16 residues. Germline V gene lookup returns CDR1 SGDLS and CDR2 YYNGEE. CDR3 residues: CASSVGRGGGTDTQYF. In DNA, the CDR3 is TGTGCCAGCAGCGTAGGTCGGGGAGGAGGTACAGATACGCAGTATTTT.

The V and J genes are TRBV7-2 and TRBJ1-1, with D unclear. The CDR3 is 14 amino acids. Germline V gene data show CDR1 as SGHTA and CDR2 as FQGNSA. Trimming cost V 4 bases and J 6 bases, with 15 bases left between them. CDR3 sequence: CASSSLLRLPEAFF. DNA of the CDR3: TGTGCCAGCAGCTCTCTTCTCAGACTCCCTGAAGCTTTCTTT.

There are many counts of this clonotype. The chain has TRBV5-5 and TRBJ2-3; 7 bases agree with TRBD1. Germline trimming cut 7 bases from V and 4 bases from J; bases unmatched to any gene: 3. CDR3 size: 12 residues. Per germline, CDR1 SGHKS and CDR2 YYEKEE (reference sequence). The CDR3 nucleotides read TGTGCCAGCGACAGGGTTGCAGATACGCAGTATTTT. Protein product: CASDRVADTQYF.

CDR3 in DNA: TGTGCCAGCAGCTTAGTCGGACGGGCCTATGGCTACACCTTC. Its protein product is CASSLVGRAYGYTF. The chain is built from TRBV7-9 and TRBJ1-2; D gene uncertain. The V gene lost 1 base and the J gene lost 4 bases, with 10 bases spanning the gap. The CDR3 is made up of 14 amino acids. CDR1 and CDR2 from the germline V gene are SEHNR and FQNEAQ (reference sequence).

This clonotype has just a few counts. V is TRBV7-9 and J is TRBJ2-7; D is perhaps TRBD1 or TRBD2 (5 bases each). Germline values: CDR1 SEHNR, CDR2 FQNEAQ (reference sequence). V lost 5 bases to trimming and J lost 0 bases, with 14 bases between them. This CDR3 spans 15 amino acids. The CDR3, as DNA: TGTGCCAGCAGCGCGAGGCCAGGGAGCTCCTACGAGCAGTACGTC. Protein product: CASSARPGSSYEQYV.

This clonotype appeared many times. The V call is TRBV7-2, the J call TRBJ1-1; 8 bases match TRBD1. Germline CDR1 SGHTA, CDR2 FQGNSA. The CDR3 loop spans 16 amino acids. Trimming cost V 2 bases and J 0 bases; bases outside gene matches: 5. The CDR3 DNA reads TGTGCCAGCAGCTTATCAGGGGGCTATGTGAACACTGAAGCTTTCTTT. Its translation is CASSLSGGYVNTEAFF.

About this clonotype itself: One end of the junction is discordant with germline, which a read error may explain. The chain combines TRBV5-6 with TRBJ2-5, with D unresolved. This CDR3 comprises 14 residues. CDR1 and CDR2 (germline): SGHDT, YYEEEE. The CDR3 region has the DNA TGTGCCAGCTGCTTGTCGCTTAGACAAGAGACCCAGTACTTC. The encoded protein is CASCLSLRQETQYF.

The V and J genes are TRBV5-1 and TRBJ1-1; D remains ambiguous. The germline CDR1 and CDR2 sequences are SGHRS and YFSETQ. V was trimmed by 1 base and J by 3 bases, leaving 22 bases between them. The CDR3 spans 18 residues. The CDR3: CASSLQPLGQDFDTEAFF. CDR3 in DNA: TGCGCCAGCAGCTTGCAACCCTTAGGCCAGGATTTCGACACTGAAGCTTTCTTT.

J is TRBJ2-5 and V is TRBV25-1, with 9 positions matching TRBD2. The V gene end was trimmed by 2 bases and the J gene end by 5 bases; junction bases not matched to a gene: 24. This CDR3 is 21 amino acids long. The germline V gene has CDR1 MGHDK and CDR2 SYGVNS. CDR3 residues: CASSERLIYLRREGILETQYF. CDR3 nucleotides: TGTGCCAGCAGTGAACGCCTAATCTATCTTAGGCGGGAGGGCATTTTGGAGACCCAGTACTTC.

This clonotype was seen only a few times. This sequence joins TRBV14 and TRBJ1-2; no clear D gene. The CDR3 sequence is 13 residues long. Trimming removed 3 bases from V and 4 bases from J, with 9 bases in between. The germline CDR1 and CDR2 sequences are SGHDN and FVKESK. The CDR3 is CASSQGSSYGYTF. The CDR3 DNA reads TGTGCCAGCAGCCAGGGCTCGAGCTATGGCTACACCTTC.

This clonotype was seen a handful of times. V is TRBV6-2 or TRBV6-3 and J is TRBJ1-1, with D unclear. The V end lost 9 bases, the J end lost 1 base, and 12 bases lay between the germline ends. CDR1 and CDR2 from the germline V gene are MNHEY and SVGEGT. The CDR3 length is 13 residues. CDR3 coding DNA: TGTGCCAGTGGGGAGTGGAGGAACACTGAAGCTTTCTTT. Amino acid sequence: CASGEWRNTEAFF.

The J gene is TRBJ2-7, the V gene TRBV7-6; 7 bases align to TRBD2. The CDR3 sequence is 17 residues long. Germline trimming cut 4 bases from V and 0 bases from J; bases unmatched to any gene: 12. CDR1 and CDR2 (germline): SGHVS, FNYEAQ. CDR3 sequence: CASSSPAGAASSYEQYF. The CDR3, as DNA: TGTGCCAGCAGCTCCCCCGCGGGAGCGGCGAGCTCCTACGAGCAGTACTTC.

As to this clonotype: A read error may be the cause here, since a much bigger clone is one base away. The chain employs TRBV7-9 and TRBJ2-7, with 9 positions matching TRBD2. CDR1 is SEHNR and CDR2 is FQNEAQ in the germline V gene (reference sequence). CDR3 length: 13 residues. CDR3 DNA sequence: TGTGCCAGCCGCGGGGGGGTTCCCTACGAGCAGGACTTC. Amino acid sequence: CASRGGVPYEQDF.

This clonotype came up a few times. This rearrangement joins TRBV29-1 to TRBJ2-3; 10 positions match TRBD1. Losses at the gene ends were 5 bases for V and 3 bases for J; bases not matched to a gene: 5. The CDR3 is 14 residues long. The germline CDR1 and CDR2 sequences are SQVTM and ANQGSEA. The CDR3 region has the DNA TGCAGCGTTTCAGGGACAGGGGCGACAGATACGCAGTATTTT. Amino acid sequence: CSVSGTGATDTQYF.

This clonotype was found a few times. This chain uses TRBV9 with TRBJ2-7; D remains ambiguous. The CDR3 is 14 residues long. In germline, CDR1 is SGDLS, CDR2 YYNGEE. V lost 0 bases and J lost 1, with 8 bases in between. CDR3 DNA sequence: TGTGCCAGCAGCGTAGTGGCCGGTTCCTACGAGCAGTACTTC. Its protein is CASSVVAGSYEQYF.